Presented here are 13 T cell receptor beta chains from one specimen sequenced in a study of intratumoral heterogeneity in liver cancer. Tumour samples came from separate, distinct regions of the hepatocellular carcinoma nodule. TCRdb's table, derived via immunoSEQ multiplex PCR, lists solely in-frame clones and lacks some. The sample lists roughly 6,200 clones, approximately 64% occurring once. This sample comprised tumor tissue, obtained before any cancer treatment. The receptors shown here come from a woman in her seventies with hepatocellular carcinoma.

The chain uses TRBV19 and TRBJ1-5; tentatively, D is TRBD1 (5 bases). The CDR3 length is 15 residues. V was pared by 7 bases and J by 4 bases, with 17 bases between. Germline lookup yields CDR1 LNHDA and CDR2 SQIVND (reference sequence). CDR3 nucleotide sequence: TGTGCCAGTAAACCACAGGCATGGGGGAATCAGCCCCAGCATTTT. Encoded protein: CASKPQAWGNQPQHF.

This clone has only a few counts. The rearrangement uses TRBV2 and TRBJ1-1, with D perhaps TRBD1 (6 bases). CDR3 size: 16 residues. Trimming stripped 4 bases from V and 5 bases from J, with 20 bases between. Germline CDR1 SNHLY, CDR2 FYNNEI. The CDR3 protein is CASSAWDTPGETEAFF. The DNA of the CDR3 is TGTGCCAGCAGTGCCTGGGACACCCCTGGCGAAACTGAAGCTTTCTTT. Using reference TRBV2 and TRBJ1-1 for the parts outside the CDR3, the full variable domain is EPEVTQTPSHQVTQMGQEVILRCVPISNHLYFYWYRQILGQKVEFLVSFYNNEISEKSEIFDDQFSVERPDGSNFTLKIRSTKLEDSAMYFCASSAWDTPGETEAFFGQGTRLTVV.

This sequence joins TRBV4-1 and TRBJ1-5, with D unclear. The CDR3 contains 16 residues. Germline V gene data show CDR1 as MGHRA and CDR2 as YSYEKL. Trimming pared 0 bases from V and 4 bases from J, leaving 13 bases between. CDR3 coding DNA: TGCGCCAGCAGCCAAGACGGTCCCTATCCGAATCAGCCCCAGCATTTT. Translated: CASSQDGPYPNQPQHF.

V is TRBV6-1 and J is TRBJ2-3, with 7 bases aligning to TRBD1. The CDR3 runs 15 residues. V gave up 3 bases and J gave up 4 bases; unmatched junction bases: 7. Per germline, CDR1 MNHNS and CDR2 SASEGT. CDR3 in DNA: TGTGCCAGCAGTGATCTAGTGAGGGGGCCAGATACGCAGTATTTT. Translation gives CASSDLVRGPDTQYF.

This clone was found a few times. The CDR3, as DNA: TGTGCCAGTAGTATTTCCGTCTATGGCTACACCTTC. This encodes CASSISVYGYTF. V usage is TRBV19 and J usage is TRBJ1-2; the D is unclear. CDR3 length: 12 amino acids. Trimming took 3 bases from V and 4 from J, leaving 6 bases between them. CDR1 and CDR2 from the germline V gene are LNHDA and SQIVND (reference sequence).

DNA for the CDR3: TGTGCCATCAGTGACGTGGATGGCACAGATACGCAGTATTTT. Protein sequence: CAISDVDGTDTQYF. V is TRBV10-3 and J is TRBJ2-3; the D is unclear. The CDR3 runs to 14 residues. Trimming pared 3 bases from V and 1 base from J, leaving 8 bases between. CDR1 is ENHRY and CDR2 is SYGVKD in the germline V gene.

This chain links TRBV6-1 with TRBJ1-2; the D gene is possibly TRBD1 (5 bases). Germline CDR1 is MNHNS and CDR2 is SASEGT. CDR3 size: 14 residues. The ends were cut back, 0 bases at V and 7 bases at J, with 12 bases in the middle. The DNA of the CDR3 is TGTGCCAGCAGTGAAGCCCAGGGTTATTCTGGCTACACCTTC. As protein: CASSEAQGYSGYTF.

This chain connects TRBV18 to TRBJ2-7, with D unclear. The germline V and J ends were trimmed by 1 base and 2 bases, with 12 bases remaining between them. Germline V gene sequence: CDR1 KGHSH, CDR2 LQKENI. This CDR3 is 15 amino acids long. As DNA, the CDR3 is TGTGCCAGCTCACCACAGGACCTCAATGCCTACGAGCAGTACTTC. Encoded protein: CASSPQDLNAYEQYF. The full variable domain, its missing parts supplied by reference TRBV18 and TRBJ2-7, is NAGVMQNPRHLVRRRGQEARLRCSPMKGHSHVYWYRQLPEEGLKFMVYLQKENIIDESGMPKERFSAEFPKEGPSILRIQQVVRGDSAAYFCASSPQDLNAYEQYFGPGTRLTVT.

This clone occurred once. The gene calls are TRBV9 and TRBJ1-1; D not resolved. The V and J ends lost 0 bases and 6 bases respectively, with 9 bases between them. Germline values: CDR1 SGDLS, CDR2 YYNGEE. This CDR3 spans 13 amino acids. The CDR3 loop reads CASSVASRSEAFF. DNA for the CDR3: TGTGCCAGCAGCGTAGCAAGCAGGTCTGAAGCTTTCTTT.

This clone showed up just a few times. The rearrangement links TRBV6-5 to TRBJ2-7, with D perhaps TRBD2 (6 bases). The V gene's germline CDR1 is MNHEY and CDR2 SVGAGI. Trimming shortened V by 2 bases and J by 1 base, and 9 bases separated the two germline ends. CDR3 length: 14 amino acids. CDR3 DNA sequence: TGTGCCAGCAGTTACACCGGGAGTTCCTACGAGCAGTACTTC. It yields the protein CASSYTGSSYEQYF.

This rearrangement joins TRBV12-3 or TRBV12-4 to TRBJ1-1; D is possibly TRBD1 (5 bases). Trimming cost V 9 bases and J 2 bases, with 13 bases left between them. This CDR3 contains 13 residues. The CDR3 is CASSRGANTEAFF. In DNA, the CDR3 is TGTGCCAGTTCCCGAGGGGCAAACACTGAAGCTTTCTTT.

CDR3 nucleotides: TGTGCCAGCAGCCTCGGGGTAGCGGGAGAGGATACGCAGTATTTT. Its protein is CASSLGVAGEDTQYF. The rearrangement links TRBV7-3 to TRBJ2-3, with 9 bases fitting TRBD2. Germline values: CDR1 SGHTA, CDR2 FQGTGA. V was pared by 5 bases and J by 6 bases, with 9 bases of the junction left unmatched. The CDR3 length is 15 residues.

This clone was picked up one time. The rearrangement uses TRBV19 and TRBJ2-7; 12 nucleotides line up with TRBD2. The CDR3 is 14 amino acids. Germline V lookup: CDR1 LNHDA, CDR2 SQIVND (reference sequence). Trimming cost V 4 bases and J 6 bases; bases outside gene matches: 4. CDR3 residues: CASSSTGLAGEQYF. CDR3 DNA sequence: TGTGCCAGTAGTAGTACGGGACTAGCGGGCGAGCAGTACTTC.